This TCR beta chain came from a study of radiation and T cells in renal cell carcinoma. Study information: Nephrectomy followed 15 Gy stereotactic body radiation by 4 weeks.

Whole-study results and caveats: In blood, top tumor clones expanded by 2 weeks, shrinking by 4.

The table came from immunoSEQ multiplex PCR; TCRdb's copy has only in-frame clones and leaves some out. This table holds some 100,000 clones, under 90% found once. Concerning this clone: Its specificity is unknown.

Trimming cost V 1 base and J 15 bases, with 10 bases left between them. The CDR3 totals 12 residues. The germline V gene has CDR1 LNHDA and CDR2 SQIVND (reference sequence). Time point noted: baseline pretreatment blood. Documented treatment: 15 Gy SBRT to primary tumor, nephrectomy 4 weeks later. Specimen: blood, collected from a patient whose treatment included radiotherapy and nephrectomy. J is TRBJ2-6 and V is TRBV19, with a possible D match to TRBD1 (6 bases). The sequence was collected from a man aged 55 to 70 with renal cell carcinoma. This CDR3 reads CASSIGGQPLTF. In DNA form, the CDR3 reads TGTGCCAGTAGTATAGGGGGACAACCCCTGACTTTC.